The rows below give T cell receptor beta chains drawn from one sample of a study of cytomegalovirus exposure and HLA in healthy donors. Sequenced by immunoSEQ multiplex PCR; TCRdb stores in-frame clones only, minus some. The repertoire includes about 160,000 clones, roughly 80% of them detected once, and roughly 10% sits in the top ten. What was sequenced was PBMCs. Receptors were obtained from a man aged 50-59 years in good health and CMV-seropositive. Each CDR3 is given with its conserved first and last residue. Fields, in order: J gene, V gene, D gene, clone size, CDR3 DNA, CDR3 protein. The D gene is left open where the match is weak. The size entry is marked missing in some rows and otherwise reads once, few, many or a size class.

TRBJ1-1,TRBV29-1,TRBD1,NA,TGCAGCCTGGACAGGGGCTCAATAGCTTTCTTT,CSLDRGSIAFF
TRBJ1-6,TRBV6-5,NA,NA,TGTGCCAGCAGTTACGCCGTCCGGAATTCACCCCTCCACTTT,CASSYAVRNSPLHF
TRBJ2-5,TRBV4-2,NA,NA,TGTGCCAGCAGCCAAGATTTTTGGGCAAACCAAGAGACCCAGTACTTC,CASSQDFWANQETQYF
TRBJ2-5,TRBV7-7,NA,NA,TGTGCTAGCAGGAGAACAGGCGGAACCGGAGAGACCCAGTACTTC,CASRRTGGTGETQYF
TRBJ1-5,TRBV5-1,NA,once,TGCGCCAGCAGCTTAGACGGGGATAGCAATCAGCCCCAGCATTTT,CASSLDGDSNQPQHF
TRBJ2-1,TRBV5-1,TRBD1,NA,TGCGCCAGCAGCCGGGACAGGGGCTGGAATGAGCAGTTCTTC,CASSRDRGWNEQFF
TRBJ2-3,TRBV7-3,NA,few,TGTGCCAGCAGCCCCCGCGGAGGAGATACGCAGTATTTT,CASSPRGGDTQYF
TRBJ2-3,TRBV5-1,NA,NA,TGCGCCAGCAGCCCCCAGAGGGATGATACGCAGTATTTT,CASSPQRDDTQYF
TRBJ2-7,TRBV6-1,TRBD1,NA,TGTGCCAGCAGTGCGACAGGGGACTACGAGCAGTACTTC,CASSATGDYEQYF
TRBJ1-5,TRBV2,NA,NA,TGTGCCAGCAGTGAGGGGCAGGGTGGCAATCAGCCCCAGCATTTT,CASSEGQGGNQPQHF
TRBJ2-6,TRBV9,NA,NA,TGTGCCAGCAGCGTAGCAGGGGATAGCTCTGGGGCCAACGTCCTGACTTTC,CASSVAGDSSGANVLTF
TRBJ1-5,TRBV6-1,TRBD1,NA,TGTGCCAGCAGTTTGGGACAGGTTGTGGGTCAGCCCCAGCATTTT,CASSLGQVVGQPQHF
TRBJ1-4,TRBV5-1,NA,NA,TGCGCCAGCAGCTTGGTTGGGAGGGACGATGAAAAACTGTTTTTT,CASSLVGRDDEKLFF
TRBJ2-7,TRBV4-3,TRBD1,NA,TGCGCCAGCAGCCAAGGAAGGGACAGGGTGTACTCCTACGAGCAGTACTTC,CASSQGRDRVYSYEQYF
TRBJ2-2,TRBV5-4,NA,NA,TGTGCCAGCAGCCCCGACGAGACAAGAGCGAACACCGGGGAGCTGTTTTTT,CASSPDETRANTGELFF
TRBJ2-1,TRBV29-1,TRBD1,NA,TGCAGCGTTGAGGCGAGGACAGGTCATGAGCAGTTCTTC,CSVEARTGHEQFF
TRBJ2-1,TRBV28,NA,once,TGTGCCAGCAGCCTCCCATCCCCTAAGTTCTTC,CASSLPSPKFF
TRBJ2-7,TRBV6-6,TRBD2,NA,TGTGCCAGCAGTCCCGGGGCGGGAGGGCCTCTCGAGCAGTACTTC,CASSPGAGGPLEQYF
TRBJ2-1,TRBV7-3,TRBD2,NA,TGTGCCAGCAGCTTCTCCAGCGCGGGGGGGCCCCATGAGCAGTTCTTC,CASSFSSAGGPHEQFF
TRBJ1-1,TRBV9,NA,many,TGTGCCAGCAGCGTAGAAGGCGGGACTGAAGCTTTCTTT,CASSVEGGTEAFF
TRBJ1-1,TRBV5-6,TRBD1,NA,TGTGCCAGCAGCATGACAGGGGAAAAAGAAGCTTTCTTT,CASSMTGEKEAFF
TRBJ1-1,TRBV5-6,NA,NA,TGTGCCAGCAGCTACGACAGATCTGAAGCCTTCTTT,CASSYDRSEAFF
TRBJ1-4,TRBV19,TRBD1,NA,TGTGCCAGTAGTACCAACAGGGGTGAAAAACTGTTTTTT,CASSTNRGEKLFF
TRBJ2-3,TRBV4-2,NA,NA,TGTGCCAGCAGCCAAGATCGGGGAATTGGGACGCAGTATTTT,CASSQDRGIGTQYF
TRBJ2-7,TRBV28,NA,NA,TGTGCCAGCACGGGTTCCTATGAGCAGTACTTC,CASTGSYEQYF
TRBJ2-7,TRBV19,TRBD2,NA,TGTGCCAGCAGCGGGGGGACCTACGAGCAGTACTTC,CASSGGTYEQYF